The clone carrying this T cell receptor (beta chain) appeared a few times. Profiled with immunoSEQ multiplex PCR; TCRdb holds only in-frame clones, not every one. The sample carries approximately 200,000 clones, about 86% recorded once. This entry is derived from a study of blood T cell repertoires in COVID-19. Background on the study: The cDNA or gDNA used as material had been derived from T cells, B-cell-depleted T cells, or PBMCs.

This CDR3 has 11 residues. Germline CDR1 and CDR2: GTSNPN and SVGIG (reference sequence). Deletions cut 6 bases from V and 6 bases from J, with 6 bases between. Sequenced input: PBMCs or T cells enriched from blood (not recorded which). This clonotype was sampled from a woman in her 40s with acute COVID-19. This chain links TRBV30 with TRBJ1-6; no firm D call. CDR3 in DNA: TGTGCCTGCCAAGCTAATTCACCCCTCCACTTT. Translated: CACQANSPLHF.